This T cell receptor (beta chain) was retrieved from a study of blood T cell repertoires in COVID-19. Across the whole study: Donors in the United States, Italy and Spain gave samples during acute or convalescent COVID-19. Sample material is recorded as cDNA or gDNA derived from T cells, B-cell-depleted T cells, or PBMCs.

Germline CDR1 is MNHEY and CDR2 is SVGAGI. The CDR3 contains 13 residues. Trimming shortened V by 7 bases and J by 8 bases, and 14 bases separated the two germline ends. The authors' processing: Quantification of nucleated cells was approximated via reference gene primer amplification. Sequenced by immunoSEQ multiplex PCR; TCRdb stores in-frame clones only, minus some. V, J and clone size are those of that table, while D and trimming were read from the DNA. The table lists roughly 150,000 clones, 81% of them singletons. Sequences were obtained from peripheral blood. The sequence came from a man in his sixties with active or convalescent COVID-19. J is TRBJ1-4 and V is TRBV6-5; tentatively, D is TRBD1 (5 bases). In DNA form, the CDR3 reads TGTGCCAGCACCACGACAGTGGGGGAAAAACTGTTTTTT. It is translated as CASTTTVGEKLFF.